This T cell receptor (beta chain) was recovered during a study of cytomegalovirus exposure and HLA in healthy donors (TCRdb year 2017). As for the study more broadly: In an earlier analysis of fewer than 750 of the donors, around 300 Gb of sequence data and 90 million to 120 million unique TCR beta sequences from 150 million to 200 million T cells were reported. An early release covering about 600 HLA-typed donors comprised about 300 gigabases of sequencing data and roughly 85 million unique TCR sequences. The genetic ancestry cluster associated with self-reported Caucasian donors included 65% to 90% of the 398 genotyped donors. The aim of the study was to test whether cataloging public T cell receptors could identify signatures of past pathogen exposure. Using immunosequencing, the study profiled T cell repertoires from around 680 subjects and related those repertoires to cytomegalovirus serostatus. Besides the first cohort of hundreds of subjects, a separate validation cohort made up of over 95 different subjects was used. High-throughput TCR immunosequencing, statistical association of individual TCRs with disease status, and machine learning were combined to predict cytomegalovirus infection status. To study patterns of TCR occurrence, a later analysis re-analyzed previously published TCR beta repertoires from 666 donors and added high-resolution HLA genotyping. Rather than using new phenotypic data, the later analysis identified candidate immune exposures from TCR beta sequences and from how often those sequences occurred across donors. In an earlier analysis of more than 550 of the donors, high-throughput TCR beta sequencing was used to judge whether each TCR beta V gene segment behaved as functional or pseudogenic. Donor age, sex, ethnicity and CMV serostatus were compiled together with the repertoire data. A later genetic analysis took genome-wide SNP genotypes for 398 of the 666 donors and used that subset as a discovery cohort. All discovery cohort repertoires had been generated on a single sequencing platform. HLA typing covered class I and class II loci at four-digit resolution. Typing coverage differed by locus: A, B, C, DRB1 and DQB1 were typed in roughly 620-630 donors, DQA1 in 522, DPA1 in around 610, and DPB1 in 400 to 490. Because of strong linkage in the cohort, roughly five DR-DQ haplotypes were treated as single units for association and clustering. Across 398 genotyped donors of the cohort, an average of 235,054 unique TCR beta nucleotide sequences per donor were sequenced, and approximately 17% of those sequences were non-productive.

Preparation of the library involved the immunoSEQ multiplex PCR assay. A mixture of 60 forward primers for TCR Vbeta segments and 13 reverse primers for TCR Jbeta segments was used in the multiplex PCR. Amplification of the CDR3 region of rearranged TCR beta genes was performed with a multiplex PCR assay on genomic DNA. On the Illumina HiSeq System, the amplified TCR beta libraries were sequenced as 87-base-pair reads. The original pipeline was this. A later analysis tallied roughly 78 million unique TCR beta chains across the 600 to 700 repertoires, and about 12 million of those chains were shared by two or more donors. Raw reads were error-corrected and collapsed into unique sequences by a nearest-neighbor algorithm in which closely related sequences were merged to remove PCR and sequencing errors. To assign V, D and J gene segments, CDR3 sequences were aligned to IMGT reference sequences. For a sequence to be retained, a match of at least six nucleotides was required to both a V gene segment and a J gene segment. A rearrangement counted as productive if the CDR3 had no stop codons and remained in frame with V and J, and every other rearrangement counted as non-productive. CDR3 was defined according to IMGT convention as the region running from the second conserved V-encoded cysteine to the conserved J-encoded phenylalanine. The earlier analysis of fewer than 750 of the donors excluded sequences that lacked an unambiguous match to a single V gene segment. An earlier analysis of a few hundred of the donors called V segments functional above 56.7% productive rearrangements and segregating when the between-donor standard deviation exceeded 5%. To diagnose cytomegalovirus status from the catalog of TCR beta chain sequences, a statistical classification framework was built. In a later analysis, TCR nucleotide sequences were compared against IMGT/GENE-DB human TR gene sequences so that V and J genes could be assigned. In a later analysis, CDR3 sequences and most-parsimonious VDJ recombination scenarios were assigned using the TCRdist pipeline. A later analysis defined each TCR beta chain by its CDR3 amino acid sequence plus V-gene family, and excluded reads lacking a unique V-gene family. To address suspected cross-contamination and a sequencing artifact, a later analysis removed under 600 highly shared, low-generation-probability nucleotide sequences. A later analysis calculated a clonal expansion index for each public chain from normalized within-repertoire ranks of inferred template counts. In a later analysis, generation probabilities were computed with a VDJ recombination model fitted to out-of-frame rearrangements, and the resulting probabilities were checked against IGoR. In a later analysis, TCR-TCR, TCR-HLA and TCR-CMV co-occurrence was scored with hypergeometric tests, and a repertoire-size bias correction was applied to TCR pairs. To estimate false discovery rates, a later analysis permuted the HLA or CMV assignments 20 times. In a later analysis, co-occurring TCRs were grouped using DBSCAN, and TCRdist sequence similarity was added for clustering within HLA-allele-positive subsets. Repertoires with fewer than 30,000 or more than 120,000 public chains, plus five repertoires with anomalous nucleotide sharing, were excluded from co-occurrence clustering. This immuneACCESS table, as held by TCRdb, lists in-frame sequences with V and J called but not all clones. Of the missing ones, under half trace to an unresolved V gene in checked studies; the others have no known cause. V and J calls and clone size are copied from that table; D and trimming were computed from the DNA. Counted in this sample were some 120,000 clones; 81% of them appeared once. More than 3% of the sample comes from the top ten.

Details on this clone: The specificity of this receptor is unknown. No base-level quality is on record; no much larger clone is a single base apart.

The cohort comprised fewer than 700 healthy bone marrow donors. At the time of sampling, all cohort members were nominally healthy, though unrecorded immune exposures were likely present. The donor was CMV seropositive and belonged to the group of some 290 seropositive cohort members. A peripheral blood sample was provided by each donor, and peripheral blood mononuclear cells were used for TCR beta sequencing. Genomic DNA was extracted from the blood cell samples with the Qiagen DNeasy Blood Extraction Kit. Study-level results and caveats: The classifier was reported to diagnose cytomegalovirus status with high specificity and sensitivity in both the original cohort and the validation cohort. A total of 164 TCR beta chains were listed by the study as associated with cytomegalovirus. According to a later analysis, TCR association rates differed among HLA loci, with DRB1 alleles showing the most associated TCRs and HLA-C alleles showing the fewest. In a later analysis, some 18,000 TCR beta sequences were associated with specific HLA alleles at a false discovery rate of 0.05. Compared with equally common non-associated chains, HLA-associated TCR beta chains in a later analysis were more clonally expanded and had lower generation probabilities. Most TCR sequences were seen in very few donors, while some public TCRs were found in many individuals. CMV serostatus was the only immune exposure information available for the cohort. Sequencing depth was assumed to be roughly uniform across donors in the presence/absence analyses, though that assumption may not hold. According to a later genetic analysis, donors in an Asian-associated ancestry cluster had fewer N-insertions in productive TCRs than the approximately 650-donor mean. An earlier analysis of approximately 530 of the donors showed that most TCR beta V segments appeared in productive rearrangements either about 87% or about 30% of the time, which broadly matched IMGT annotations. A later genetic analysis associated a missense DCLRE1C variant with V-gene and J-gene trimming of TCR beta chains, and an independent cohort replicated the association. It was suggested by the authors that the approach could potentially be generalized to other disease states and immunological phenotypes. Some IMGT-functional V segments, including TRBV6-2 and TRBV6-3, could not be distinguished by the 87-base-pair reads and were therefore excluded. Correlated functional status among segregating V segments might reflect linkage disequilibrium, but an unknown experimental factor could not be ruled out. Because HLA typing was missing for some donors at each locus, association tests included only the typed subset. A cluster of highly shared sequence variants was judged likely to represent a technical artifact of the sequencing pipeline. Assigning TCR associations to individual alleles was difficult when HLA alleles, especially DR and DQ, strongly co-occurred. A later analysis reported that several top co-occurrence clusters appeared linked to parvovirus B19, influenza, CMV and Epstein-Barr virus. Most CMV-associated TCR beta chains appeared to be HLA-restricted in a later analysis, and the HLA associations seemed to be driven largely by CMV exposure. A further reported finding was that TCR beta sequences accurately predicted the HLA-A and HLA-B alleles for most subjects in the first cohort. Three of the identified cytomegalovirus-associated TCR beta chains were confirmed in vitro to be specific for cytomegalovirus antigens. Because counts were too low, more than 15 rarely observed V segments, including chromosome 9 orphons, were excluded from the earlier analysis of several hundred of the donors. Only TCR beta chains were sequenced in this cohort, and the absence of alpha or paired-chain data limited detectable features.

Taken from the germline V gene, the CDR1 and CDR2 loops are MNHEY and SVGAGI. The V end gives up 2 bases and the J end 4 bases, leaving 2 bases in the junction not matched to a gene. The CDR3 runs 15 residues from the cysteine to the phenylalanine. Only the CDR3 region is kept as DNA, spanning 45 bases read in frame from base 1. What was sequenced was PBMCs. Rearrangement joined TRBV6-5 to TRBJ1-6; TRBD1 agrees with 7 junctional bases. This receptor was identified in a man aged 18 to 30 in good health and CMV-seropositive. Here the CDR3 is given as CASSYRGQYNSPLHF. The DNA reads TGTGCCAGCAGTTACCGGGGACAGTATAATTCACCCCTCCACTTT.